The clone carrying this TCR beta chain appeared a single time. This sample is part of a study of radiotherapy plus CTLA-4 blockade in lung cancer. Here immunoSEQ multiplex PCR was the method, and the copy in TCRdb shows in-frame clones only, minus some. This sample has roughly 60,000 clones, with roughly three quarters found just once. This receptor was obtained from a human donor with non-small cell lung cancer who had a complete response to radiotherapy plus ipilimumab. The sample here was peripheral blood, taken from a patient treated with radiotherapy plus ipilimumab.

CDR3 sequence: CASSYLRDSSGNTIYF. Here the CDR3 DNA reads TGTGCCAGCAGTTACTTGAGGGACAGCTCTGGAAACACCATATATTTT. V and J are TRBV6-6 and TRBJ1-3; 7 nucleotides line up with TRBD1. Trimming cost V 1 base and J 0 bases; bases outside gene matches: 3. Per the germline V gene, CDR1 is MNHNY and CDR2 is SVGAGI (reference sequence). The CDR3 has 16 amino acids.